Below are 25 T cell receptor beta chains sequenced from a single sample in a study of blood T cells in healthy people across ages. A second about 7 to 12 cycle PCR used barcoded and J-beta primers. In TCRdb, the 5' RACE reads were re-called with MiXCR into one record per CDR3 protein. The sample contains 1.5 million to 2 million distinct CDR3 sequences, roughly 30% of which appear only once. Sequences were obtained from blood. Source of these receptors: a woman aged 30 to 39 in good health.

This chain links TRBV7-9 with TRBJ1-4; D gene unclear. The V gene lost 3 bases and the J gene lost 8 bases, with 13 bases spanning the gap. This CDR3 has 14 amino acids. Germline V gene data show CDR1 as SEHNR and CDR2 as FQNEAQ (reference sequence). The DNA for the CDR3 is TGTGCCAGCAGCTTCCCCGAGGGAAAAGAAAAACTGTTTTTT. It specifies CASSFPEGKEKLFF.

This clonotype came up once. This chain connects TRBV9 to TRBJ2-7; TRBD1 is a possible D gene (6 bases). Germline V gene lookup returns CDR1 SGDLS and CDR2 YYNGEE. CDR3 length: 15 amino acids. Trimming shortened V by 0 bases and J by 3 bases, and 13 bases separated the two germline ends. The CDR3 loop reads CASSVEAGADYEQYF. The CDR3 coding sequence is TGTGCCAGCAGCGTAGAGGCAGGGGCGGACTACGAGCAGTACTTC. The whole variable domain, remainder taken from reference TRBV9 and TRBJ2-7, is DSGVTQTPKHLITATGQRVTLRCSPRSGDLSVYWYQQSLDQGLQFLIQYYNGEERAKGNILERFSAQQFPDLHSELNLSSLELGDSALYFCASSVEAGADYEQYFGPGTRLTVT.

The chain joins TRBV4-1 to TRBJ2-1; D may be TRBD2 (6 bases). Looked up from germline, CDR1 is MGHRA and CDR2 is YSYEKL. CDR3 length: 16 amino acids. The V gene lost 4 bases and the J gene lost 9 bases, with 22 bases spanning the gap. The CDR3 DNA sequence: TGCGCCAGCAGCCCCCAAGCCGGGACTGCCGCTGGTGAGCAGTTCTTC. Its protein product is CASSPQAGTAAGEQFF.

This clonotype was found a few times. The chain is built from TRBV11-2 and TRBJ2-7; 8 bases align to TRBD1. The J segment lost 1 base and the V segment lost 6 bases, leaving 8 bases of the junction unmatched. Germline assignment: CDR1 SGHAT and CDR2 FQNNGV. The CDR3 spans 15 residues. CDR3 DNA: TGTGCCAGCAGGCCCTCAGGGGGCCCATCCTACGAGCAGTACTTC. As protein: CASRPSGGPSYEQYF.

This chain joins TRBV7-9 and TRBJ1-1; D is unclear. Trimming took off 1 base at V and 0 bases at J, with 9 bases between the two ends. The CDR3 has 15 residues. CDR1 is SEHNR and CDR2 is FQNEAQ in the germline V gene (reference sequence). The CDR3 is CASSLERRLNTEAFF. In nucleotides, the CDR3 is TGTGCCAGCAGCTTAGAAAGGCGTTTGAACACTGAAGCTTTCTTT.

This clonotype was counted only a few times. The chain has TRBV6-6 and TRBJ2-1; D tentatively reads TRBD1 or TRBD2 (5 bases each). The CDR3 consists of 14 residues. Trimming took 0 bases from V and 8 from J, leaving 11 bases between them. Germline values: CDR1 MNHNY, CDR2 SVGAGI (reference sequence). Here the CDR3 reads CASSYSRGTDEQFF. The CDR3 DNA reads TGTGCCAGCAGTTACTCGAGGGGTACGGATGAGCAGTTCTTC.

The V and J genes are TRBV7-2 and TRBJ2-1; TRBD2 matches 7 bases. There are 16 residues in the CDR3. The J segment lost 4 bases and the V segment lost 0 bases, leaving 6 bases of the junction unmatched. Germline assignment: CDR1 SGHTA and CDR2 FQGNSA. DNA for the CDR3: TGTGCCAGCAGCTTAGCGTGGCCGGGGGGTTACAATGAGCAGTTCTTC. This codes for CASSLAWPGGYNEQFF.

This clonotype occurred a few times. CDR3 DNA: TGTGCCTGGAGTGTATCCGTTACTGAAGCTTTCTTT. Its translation: CAWSVSVTEAFF. The chain carries TRBV30 and TRBJ1-1, with D unclear. Germline V gene sequence: CDR1 GTSNPN, CDR2 SVGIG (reference sequence). V was pared by 0 bases and J by 5 bases, with 7 bases between. The CDR3 has 12 residues.

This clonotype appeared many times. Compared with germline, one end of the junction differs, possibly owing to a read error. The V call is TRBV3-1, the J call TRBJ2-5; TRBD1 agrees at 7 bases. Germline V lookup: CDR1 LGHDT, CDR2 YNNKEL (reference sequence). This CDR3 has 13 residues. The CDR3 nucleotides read TGCGCCAGCAGCCAAAACAGGGGAGAGACCCAGTACTTC. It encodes CASSQNRGETQYF.

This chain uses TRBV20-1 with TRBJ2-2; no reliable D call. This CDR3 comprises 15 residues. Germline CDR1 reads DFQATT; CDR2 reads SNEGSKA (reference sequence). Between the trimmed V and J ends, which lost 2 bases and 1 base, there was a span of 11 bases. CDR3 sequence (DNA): TGCAGTGCTAGACCCTCCTGGCTGAACACCGGGGAGCTGTTTTTT. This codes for CSARPSWLNTGELFF.

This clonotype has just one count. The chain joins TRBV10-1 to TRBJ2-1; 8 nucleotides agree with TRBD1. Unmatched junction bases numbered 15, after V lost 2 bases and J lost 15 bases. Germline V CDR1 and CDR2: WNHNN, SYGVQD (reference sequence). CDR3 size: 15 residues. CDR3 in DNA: TGCGCCAGCAGTGAGCGGTTGGGGGGTCAGGGGGCGTGGTTCTTC. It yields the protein CASSERLGGQGAWFF.

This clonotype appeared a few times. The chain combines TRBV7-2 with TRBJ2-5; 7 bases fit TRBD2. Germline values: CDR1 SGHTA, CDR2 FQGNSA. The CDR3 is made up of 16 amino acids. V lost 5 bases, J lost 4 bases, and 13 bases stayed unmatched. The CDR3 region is CASSPLAGAPGETQYF. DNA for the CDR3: TGTGCCAGCAGCCCGCTGGCGGGAGCCCCGGGAGAGACCCAGTACTTC.

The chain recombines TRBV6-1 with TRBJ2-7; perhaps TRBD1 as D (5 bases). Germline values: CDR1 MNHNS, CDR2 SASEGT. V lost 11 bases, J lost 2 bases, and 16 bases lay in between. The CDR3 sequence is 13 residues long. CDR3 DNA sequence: TGTGCCTTAGCCAAGGGGCAACCCTACGAGCAGTACTTC. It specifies CALAKGQPYEQYF.

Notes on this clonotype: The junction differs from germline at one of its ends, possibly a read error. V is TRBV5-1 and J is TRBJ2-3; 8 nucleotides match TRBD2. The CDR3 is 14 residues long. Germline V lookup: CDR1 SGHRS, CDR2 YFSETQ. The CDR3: CASGIAGTSDTQYF. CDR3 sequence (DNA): TGCGCCAGCGGGATAGCGGGAACCTCAGACACGCAGTATTTT.

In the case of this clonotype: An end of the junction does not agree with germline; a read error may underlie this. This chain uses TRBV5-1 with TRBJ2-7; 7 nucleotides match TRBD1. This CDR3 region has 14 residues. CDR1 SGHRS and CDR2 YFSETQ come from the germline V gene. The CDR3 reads CASRLGDSNYEQYF. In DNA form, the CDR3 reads TGCGCCAGCAGATTGGGGGACAGCAACTACGAGCAGTACTTC. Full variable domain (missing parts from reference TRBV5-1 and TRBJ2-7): KAGVTQTPRYLIKTRGQQVTLSCSPISGHRSVSWYQQTPGQGLQFLFEYFSETQRNKGNFPGRFSGRQFSNSRSEMNVSTLELGDSALYLCASRLGDSNYEQYFGPGTRLTVT.

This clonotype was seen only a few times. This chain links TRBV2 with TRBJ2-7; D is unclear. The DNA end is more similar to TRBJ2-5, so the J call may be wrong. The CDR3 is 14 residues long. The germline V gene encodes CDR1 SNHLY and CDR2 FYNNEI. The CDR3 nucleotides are TGTGCCAGCAGTGATGGGCACTTACAAGAGACCCAGTACTTC. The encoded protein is CASSDGHLQETQYF.

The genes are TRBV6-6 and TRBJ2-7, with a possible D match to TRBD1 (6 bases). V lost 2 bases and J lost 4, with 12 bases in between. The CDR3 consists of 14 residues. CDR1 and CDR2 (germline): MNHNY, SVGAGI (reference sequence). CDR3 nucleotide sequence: TGTGCCAGCAGTTACAACAGGGCCGGGTACGAGCAGTACTTC. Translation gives CASSYNRAGYEQYF.

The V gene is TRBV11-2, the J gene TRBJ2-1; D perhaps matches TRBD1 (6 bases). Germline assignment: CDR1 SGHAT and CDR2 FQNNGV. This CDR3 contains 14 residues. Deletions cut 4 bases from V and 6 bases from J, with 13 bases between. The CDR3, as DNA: TGTGCCAGCAGCTCAAGAGGACAGCCCAATGAGCAGTTCTTC. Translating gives CASSSRGQPNEQFF.

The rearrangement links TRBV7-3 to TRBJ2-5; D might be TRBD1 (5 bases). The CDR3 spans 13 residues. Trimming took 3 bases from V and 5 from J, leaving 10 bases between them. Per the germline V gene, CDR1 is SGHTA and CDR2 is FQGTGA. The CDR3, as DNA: TGTGCCAGCAGCTTGGAGACAGTGGAGACCCAGTACTTC. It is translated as CASSLETVETQYF.

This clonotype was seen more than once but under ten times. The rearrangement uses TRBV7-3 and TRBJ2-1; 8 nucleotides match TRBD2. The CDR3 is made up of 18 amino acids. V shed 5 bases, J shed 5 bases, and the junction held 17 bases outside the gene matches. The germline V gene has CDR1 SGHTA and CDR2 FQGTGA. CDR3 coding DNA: TGTGCCAGCAGCAGCCGGGGGGGAGCGGCCAACCCACACAATGAGCAGTTCTTC. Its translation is CASSSRGGAANPHNEQFF.

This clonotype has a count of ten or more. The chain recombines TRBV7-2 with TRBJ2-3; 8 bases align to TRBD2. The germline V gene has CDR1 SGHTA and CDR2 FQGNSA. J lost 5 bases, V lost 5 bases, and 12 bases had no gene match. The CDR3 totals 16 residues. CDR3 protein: CASSPYTGGLGDTQYF. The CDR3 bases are TGTGCCAGCAGCCCGTATACGGGGGGGCTTGGAGATACGCAGTATTTT.

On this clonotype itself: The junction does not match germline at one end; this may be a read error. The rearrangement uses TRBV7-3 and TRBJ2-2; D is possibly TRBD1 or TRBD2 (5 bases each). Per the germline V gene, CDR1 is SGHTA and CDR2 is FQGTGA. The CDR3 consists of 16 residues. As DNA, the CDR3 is TGTGCCAGCAGCTCCCCCCGGGAAGGGGTGACCGGGGAGCCGTTTTTT. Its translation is CASSSPREGVTGEPFF. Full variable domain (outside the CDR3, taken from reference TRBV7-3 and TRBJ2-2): GAGVSQTPSNKVTEKGKYVELRCDPISGHTALYWYRQSLGQGPEFLIYFQGTGAADDSGLPNDRFFAVRPEGSVSTLKIQRTERGDSAVYLCASSSPREGVTGEPFFGEGSRLTVL.

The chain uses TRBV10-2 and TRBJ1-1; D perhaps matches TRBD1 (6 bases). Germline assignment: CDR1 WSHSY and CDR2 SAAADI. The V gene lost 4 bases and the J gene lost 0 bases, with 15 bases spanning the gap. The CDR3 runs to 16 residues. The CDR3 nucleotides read TGCGCCAGCAGTGCGGGGAGGGGGGCTATGAACACTGAAGCTTTCTTT. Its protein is CASSAGRGAMNTEAFF.

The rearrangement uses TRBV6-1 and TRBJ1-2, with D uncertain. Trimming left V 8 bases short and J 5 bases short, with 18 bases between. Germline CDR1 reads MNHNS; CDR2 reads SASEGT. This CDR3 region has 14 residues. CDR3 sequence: CASHPPGGRYGYTF. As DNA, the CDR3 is TGTGCCAGCCATCCGCCGGGAGGGCGATATGGCTACACCTTC.

CDR3 loop: CASDGGGSSYEQYF. CDR3 nucleotide sequence: TGTGCCAGCGACGGCGGGGGAAGCTCCTACGAGCAGTACTTC. The rearrangement links TRBV2 to TRBJ2-7, with 7 bases that match TRBD2. CDR3 length: 14 amino acids. V was clipped by 8 bases and J by 0 bases; unmatched bases: 7. Germline V CDR1 and CDR2: SNHLY, FYNNEI. Full variable domain (rest looked up from reference TRBV2 and TRBJ2-7): EPEVTQTPSHQVTQMGQEVILRCVPISNHLYFYWYRQILGQKVEFLVSFYNNEISEKSEIFDDQFSVERPDGSNFTLKIRSTKLEDSAMYFCASDGGGSSYEQYFGPGTRLTVT.